A selection of T cell receptor beta chains follows, all from one sample in a study of patients and donors after allogeneic stem cell transplantation. MiXCR was run by TCRdb on the RT-PCR reads, yielding one entry per CDR3 protein. Counted here are approximately 170,000 distinct CDR3 sequences, roughly 22% occurring once; the ten biggest clones make up roughly 25%. The specimen was blood, either unsorted or a sorted T cell fraction (not recorded which). These receptors all come from a human donor who was either an allogeneic HSCT recipient or a stem cell or donor lymphocyte infusion donor (not recorded which). It is not recorded whose cells these are; they may come from a transplant donor. CDR3s include the opening cysteine and the closing phenylalanine or tryptophan. The D gene is left open where the match is weak. The size field is filled for only some rows; it gives once, few, many or a size class.

v_call: TRBV6-2/TRBV6-3
d_call: NA
clone_size: few
j_call: TRBJ1-1
cdr3_aa: CASSYLRRVNTEAFF
cdr3_nt: TGTGCCAGCAGTTACCTTCGCAGAGTGAACACTGAAGCTTTCTTT

v_call: TRBV20-1
d_call: NA
clone_size: NA
j_call: TRBJ1-2
cdr3_aa: CSAEQRGRGGYTF
cdr3_nt: TGCAGTGCAGAACAACGGGGAAGGGGCGGCTACACCTTC

v_call: TRBV10-3
d_call: TRBD1
clone_size: many
j_call: TRBJ1-1
cdr3_aa: CAISAQGGWNTEAFF
cdr3_nt: TGTGCCATCAGTGCCCAGGGGGGTTGGAACACTGAAGCTTTCTTT

v_call: TRBV12-3/TRBV12-4
d_call: TRBD2
clone_size: NA
j_call: TRBJ2-4
cdr3_aa: CASSLVVAGAKNIQYF
cdr3_nt: TGTGCCAGCAGTTTGGTGGTAGCGGGAGCCAAAAACATTCAGTACTTC

v_call: TRBV7-9
d_call: TRBD1
clone_size: NA
j_call: TRBJ2-1
cdr3_aa: CASSPDRLNEQFF
cdr3_nt: TGTGCCAGCAGCCCGGACAGGCTCAATGAGCAGTTCTTC

v_call: TRBV20-1
d_call: NA
clone_size: NA
j_call: TRBJ2-1
cdr3_aa: CSARDPGGFNEQFF
cdr3_nt: TGCAGTGCTAGAGATCCCGGAGGGTTTAATGAGCAGTTCTTC

v_call: TRBV15
d_call: TRBD2
clone_size: NA
j_call: TRBJ2-1
cdr3_aa: CATSRVRGLAGVPGNEQFF
cdr3_nt: TGTGCCACCAGCAGAGTAAGGGGACTAGCGGGGGTCCCGGGTAATGAGCAGTTCTTC

v_call: TRBV11-3
d_call: TRBD1
clone_size: few
j_call: TRBJ1-1
cdr3_aa: CASSSRQGENTEAFF
cdr3_nt: TGTGCCAGCAGCTCCCGACAGGGAGAGAACACTGAAGCTTTCTTT

v_call: TRBV4-1
d_call: NA
clone_size: few
j_call: TRBJ1-1
cdr3_aa: CASSKQRNEAFF
cdr3_nt: TGCGCCAGCAGTAAGCAGAGGAACGAAGCTTTCTTT

v_call: TRBV10-3
d_call: NA
clone_size: NA
j_call: TRBJ2-1
cdr3_aa: CAISESKGSYNEQFF
cdr3_nt: TGTGCCATCAGTGAGTCGAAGGGGTCCTACAATGAGCAGTTCTTC